This T cell receptor (beta chain) was sequenced for a study of a mutant IDH1 vaccine in newly diagnosed glioma. Whole-study findings and limits: Apparently unrelated to pseudoprogression were changes in the top peripheral T cell clonotypes.

Indicated time point: baseline, week 1 (first vaccination visit). Treatment in this sample: pre-vaccination baseline after standard-of-care therapy. Sequencing used immunoSEQ multiplex PCR; TCRdb keeps in-frame clones, though not all of them. The data show 85,000 to 100,000 clones, about 80% seen once. Concerning this clone: Its antigen is not identified.

The CDR3 totals 13 residues. Germline V gives CDR1 MDHEN, CDR2 SYDVKM. The V and J ends lost 6 bases and 3 bases respectively, with 9 bases between them. The V and J genes are TRBV28 and TRBJ2-1, with TRBD1 as a possible D gene (5 bases). The material sequenced was PBMCs, taken from a glioma patient treated with radiotherapy, temozolomide or both. This TCR was recovered from a man aged 35-49 years with glioma. The DNA of the CDR3 is TGTGCCAGCAGCCGCCAGGGCTACAATGAGCAGTTCTTC. Amino acid sequence: CASSRQGYNEQFF.